The source of this T cell receptor beta chain is a study of CD8+ T cells in alopecia areata. On the study more broadly: A 6-month off-drug phase came after tofacitinib, which had lasted 6 to 18 months.

Study-level points and caveats: Higher clonality and more expanded CD8+ clones appeared in lesional than normal scalp. In scalp samples, resident alphabeta T cells of normal skin are also sequenced.

The CDR3 extends over 15 amino acids. The germline V gene has CDR1 MGHDK and CDR2 SYGVNS. Germline trimming cut 4 bases from V and 3 bases from J; bases unmatched to any gene: 6. Comment on this clone: What it recognizes is unknown.

Following RNA extraction, reverse transcription yielded cDNA that acted as the sequencing template. Libraries were prepared by immunoSEQ multiplex PCR; TCRdb keeps only in-frame clonotypes and omits some of them. This table holds about 150,000 clones, 40% to 60% found once. The rearrangement links TRBV25-1 to TRBJ1-1; 9 bases are a match to TRBD1. This TCR came from a human donor with alopecia areata. The sample here was CD8+ T cells sorted from blood, taken at week 0. This CDR3 is CASSVSDRGDTEAFF. In DNA, the CDR3 is TGTGCCAGCAGTGTCTCGGACAGGGGCGACACTGAAGCTTTCTTT.